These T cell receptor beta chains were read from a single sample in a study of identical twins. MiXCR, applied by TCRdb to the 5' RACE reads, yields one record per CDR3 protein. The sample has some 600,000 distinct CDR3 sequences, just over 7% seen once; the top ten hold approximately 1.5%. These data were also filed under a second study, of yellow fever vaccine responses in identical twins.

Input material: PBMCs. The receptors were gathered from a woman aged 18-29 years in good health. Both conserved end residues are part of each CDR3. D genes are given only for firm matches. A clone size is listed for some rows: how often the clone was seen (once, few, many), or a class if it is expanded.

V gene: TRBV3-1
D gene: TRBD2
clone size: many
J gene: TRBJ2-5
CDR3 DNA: TGTGCCAGCAGCCACCTAGCGGGAGGTGCGGAGACCCAGTACTTC
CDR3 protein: CASSHLAGGAETQYF

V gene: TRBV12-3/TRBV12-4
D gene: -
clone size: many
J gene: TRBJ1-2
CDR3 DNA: TGCGCCAGCAGCTTAGCCTCTAACTATGGCTACACCTTC
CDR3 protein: CASSLASNYGYTF

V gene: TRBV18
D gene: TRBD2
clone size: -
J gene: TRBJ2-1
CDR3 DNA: TGTGCCAGCTCACCAGTGCCTGAGTCTAGCGGCCTTCTCTTC
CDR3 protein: CASSPVPESSGLLF

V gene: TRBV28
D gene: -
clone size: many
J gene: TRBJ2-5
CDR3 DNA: TGTGCCAGCAGTTTATCACTAGCCCCTAGGACCCAGTACTTC
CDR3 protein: CASSLSLAPRTQYF

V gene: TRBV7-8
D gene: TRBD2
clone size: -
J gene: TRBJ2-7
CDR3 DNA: TGTGCCAGCAGCTTGGGGACTAGCGTTTACGAGCAGTACTTC
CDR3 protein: CASSLGTSVYEQYF

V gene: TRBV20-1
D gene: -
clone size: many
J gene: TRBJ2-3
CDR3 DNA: TGCAGTGCTAGCTTTGCGGGGAGCACAGATACGCAGTATTTT
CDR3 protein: CSASFAGSTDTQYF

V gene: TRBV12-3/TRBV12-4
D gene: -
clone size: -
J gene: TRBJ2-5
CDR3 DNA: TGTGCCAGCGCAAGTTTTTCTGGGTACCAAGAGACCCAGTACTTC
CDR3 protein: CASASFSGYQETQYF

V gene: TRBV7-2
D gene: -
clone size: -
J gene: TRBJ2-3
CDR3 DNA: TGTGCCAGCAGCTCCTACAGGGAAACCACAGATACGCAGTATTTT
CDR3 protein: CASSSYRETTDTQYF

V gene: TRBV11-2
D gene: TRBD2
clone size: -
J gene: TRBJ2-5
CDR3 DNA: TGTGCCAGCAGCTCTAGCGGGGGACCGTACTTC
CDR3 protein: CASSSSGGPYF

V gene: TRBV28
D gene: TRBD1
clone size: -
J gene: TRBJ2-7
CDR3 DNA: TGTGCCAGCAGTTTCGAAACAGGGGGCGAGGACGAGCAGTACTTC
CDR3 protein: CASSFETGGEDEQYF

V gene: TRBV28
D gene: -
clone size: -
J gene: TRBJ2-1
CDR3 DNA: TGTGCCAGCAGTGTGGGCCGCGGTAGTGAGCAGTTCTTC
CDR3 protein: CASSVGRGSEQFF

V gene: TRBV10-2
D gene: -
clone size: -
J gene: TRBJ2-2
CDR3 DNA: TGCGCCAGCAGTATGCAGGGGTCGAACACCGGGGAGCTGTTTTTT
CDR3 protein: CASSMQGSNTGELFF

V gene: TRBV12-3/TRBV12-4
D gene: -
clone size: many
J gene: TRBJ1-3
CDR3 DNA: TGTGCCAGCAGTTTAGGGATGGCTGGAAACACCATATATTTT
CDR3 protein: CASSLGMAGNTIYF

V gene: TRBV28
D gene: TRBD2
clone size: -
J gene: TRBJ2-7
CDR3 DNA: TGTGCCAGCAGTCTTCCTAGCGGGAGCTACGAGCAGTACTTC
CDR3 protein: CASSLPSGSYEQYF

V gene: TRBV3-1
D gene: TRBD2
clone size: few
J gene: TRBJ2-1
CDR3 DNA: TGTGCCAGCAGCTTAACCCCCGGGACTAGCAATGAGCAGTTCTTC
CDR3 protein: CASSLTPGTSNEQFF

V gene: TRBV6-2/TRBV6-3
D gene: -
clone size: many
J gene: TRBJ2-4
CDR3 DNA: TGTGCCAGCAGTGTCGTAGAAACAAACATTCAGTACTTC
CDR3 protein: CASSVVETNIQYF

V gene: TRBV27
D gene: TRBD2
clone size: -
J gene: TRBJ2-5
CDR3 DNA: TGTGCCAGCAGTTATACTAGCGGGAGAAACGACCAAGAGACCCAGTACTTC
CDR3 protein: CASSYTSGRNDQETQYF

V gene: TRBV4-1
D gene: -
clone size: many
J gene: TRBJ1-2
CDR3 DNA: TGCGCCAGCAGCCAAGATCGGGGGAGGGGAAACTATGGCTACACCTTC
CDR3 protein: CASSQDRGRGNYGYTF

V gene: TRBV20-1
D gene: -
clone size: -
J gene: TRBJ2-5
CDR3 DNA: TGCAGTGCTAGAGATGGAAAGTTACCTTACATCCAAGAGACCCAGTACTTC
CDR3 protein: CSARDGKLPYIQETQYF

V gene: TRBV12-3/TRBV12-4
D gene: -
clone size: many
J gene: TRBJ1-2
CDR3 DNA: TGTGCCAGCAGAAGGGACTTTCCATACACCTTC
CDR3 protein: CASRRDFPYTF

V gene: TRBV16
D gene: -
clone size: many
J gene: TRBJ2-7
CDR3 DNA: TGTGCCAGCAGCCAATCATCGACCCGAAATCTCTGGTACTTC
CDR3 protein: CASSQSSTRNLWYF

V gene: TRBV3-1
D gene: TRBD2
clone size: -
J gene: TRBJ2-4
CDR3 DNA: TGTGCCAGCAGCCAAGAGGTAGCGGGACCCCACATTCAGTACTTC
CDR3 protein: CASSQEVAGPHIQYF

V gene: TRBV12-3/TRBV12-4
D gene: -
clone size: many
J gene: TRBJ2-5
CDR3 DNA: TGTGCCAGCAGCCCGGAGGGCGAGAAGACCCAGTACTTC
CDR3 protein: CASSPEGEKTQYF

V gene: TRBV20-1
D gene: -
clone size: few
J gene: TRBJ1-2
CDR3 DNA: TGCAGTGCTAGAGATCAGGTTACAGACCTTAACTATGGCTACACCTTC
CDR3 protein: CSARDQVTDLNYGYTF

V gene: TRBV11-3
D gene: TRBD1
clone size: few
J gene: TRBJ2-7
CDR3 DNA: TGTGCCAGCAGCTTAGACCGGGACAGGGGGCAGGACGAGCAGTACTTC
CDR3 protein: CASSLDRDRGQDEQYF

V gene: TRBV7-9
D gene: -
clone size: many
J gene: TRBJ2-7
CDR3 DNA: TGTGCCAGCAGTACCCCCTGGGTGGGGGCCGATTACGAGCAGTACTTC
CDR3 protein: CASSTPWVGADYEQYF

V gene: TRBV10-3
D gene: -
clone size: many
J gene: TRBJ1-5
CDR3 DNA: TGTGCCATCACTGGGGGGCTGGATCAGCCCCAGCATTTT
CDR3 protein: CAITGGLDQPQHF

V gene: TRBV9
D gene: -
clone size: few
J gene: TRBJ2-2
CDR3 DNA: TGTGCCAGTCAGAGGGCCAGCGGTAACACCGGGGAGCTGTTTTTT
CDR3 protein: CASQRASGNTGELFF

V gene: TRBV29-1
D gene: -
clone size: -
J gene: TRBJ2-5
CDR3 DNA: TGCAGCGCCAAGTGGCGGAGCGGAGAGACCCAGTACTTC
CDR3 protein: CSAKWRSGETQYF

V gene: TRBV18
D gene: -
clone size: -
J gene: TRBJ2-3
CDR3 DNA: TGTGCCAGCTCACCGCCCGGGACGTCGCGCACAGATACGCAGTATTTT
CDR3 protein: CASSPPGTSRTDTQYF

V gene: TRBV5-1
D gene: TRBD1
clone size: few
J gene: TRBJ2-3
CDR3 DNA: TGCGCCAGCAGCCCGAGGACAGGGGAGACAGATACGCAGTATTTT
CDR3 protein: CASSPRTGETDTQYF